This T cell receptor (beta chain) was captured by sequencing in a study of cytomegalovirus exposure and HLA in healthy donors. Study details: Early released data comprised tens of millions of unique TCRs from HLA-typed donors. Findings and limits, study-wide: Certain sequence variants were highly shared and formed a cluster, and this cluster was likely a sequencing artifact. Earlier analysis found most TCR beta V segments productive about 90% or about 30% of the time.

The CDR3 spans 14 residues. Unmatched junction bases numbered 5, after V lost 3 bases and J lost 7 bases. The V gene's germline CDR1 is LNHNV and CDR2 YYDKDF (reference sequence). Details on this clone: Its specificity is unknown.

The PCR contained 60 Vbeta and 13 Jbeta primers. Clones were sequenced by immunoSEQ multiplex PCR, and TCRdb holds only the in-frame ones, with some missing. This table holds around 140,000 clones, about 66% found once. The sample comprised PBMCs. The clonotype comes from a male donor in good health and CMV-seronegative. This chain uses TRBV15 with TRBJ2-1; 8 bases align to TRBD1. The CDR3 sequence: CATSSNYRGNEQFF. The CDR3 DNA is TGTGCCACCAGCAGCAATTACAGGGGGAATGAGCAGTTCTTC.